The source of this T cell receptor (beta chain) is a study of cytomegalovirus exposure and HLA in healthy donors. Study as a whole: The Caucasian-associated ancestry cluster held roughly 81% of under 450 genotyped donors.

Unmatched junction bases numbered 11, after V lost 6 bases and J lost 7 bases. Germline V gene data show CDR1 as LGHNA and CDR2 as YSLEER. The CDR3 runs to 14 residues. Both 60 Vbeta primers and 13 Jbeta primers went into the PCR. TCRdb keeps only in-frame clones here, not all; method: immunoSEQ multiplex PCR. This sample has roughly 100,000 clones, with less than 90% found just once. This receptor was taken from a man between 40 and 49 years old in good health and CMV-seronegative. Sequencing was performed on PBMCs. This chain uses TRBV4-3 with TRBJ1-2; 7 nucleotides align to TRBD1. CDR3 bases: TGCGCCAGCAGTCTGATGGGTACAGGGGTTGGCTACACCTTC. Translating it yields CASSLMGTGVGYTF.